What follows are 12 T cell receptor beta chains derived from one specimen sequenced in a study of OX40 agonist ivuxolimab in advanced cancers. Generated by immunoSEQ multiplex PCR, the TCRdb table keeps only in-frame clones and is missing some. The sample has fewer than 25,000 clones; more than 80% are singletons. This material consisted of CD4+ or CD8+ T cells sorted from blood, taken in a trial of the OX40 agonist ivuxolimab. The receptors stem from an adult with an advanced solid tumor such as melanoma, head and neck, liver or kidney cancer.

The table lists this clone with a count of one. V usage is TRBV29-1 and J usage is TRBJ1-2; 7 bases are shared with TRBD1. Trimming took 5 bases from V and 8 from J; bases not matched to a gene: 8. This CDR3 contains 12 residues. Looked up from germline, CDR1 is SQVTM and CDR2 is ANQGSEA. CDR3 in amino acids: CSVPGQEGGYTF. CDR3 nucleotide sequence: TGCAGCGTTCCCGGACAGGAAGGGGGCTACACCTTC.

The CDR3 loop is CASSQRQLYDEKLFF. CDR3 in DNA: TGTGCCAGCAGTCAAAGACAGTTGTACGACGAAAAACTGTTTTTT. This rearrangement joins TRBV6-6 to TRBJ1-4, with TRBD1 as a possible D gene (5 bases). V was trimmed by 5 bases and J by 8 bases, leaving 18 bases between them. The length of the CDR3 is 15 residues. Germline V gene data show CDR1 as MNHNY and CDR2 as SVGAGI (reference sequence).

V is TRBV6-5 and J is TRBJ1-1; possibly TRBD1 for D (5 bases). This CDR3 has 14 residues. Per germline, CDR1 MNHEY and CDR2 SVGAGI. V dropped 3 bases and J dropped 2 bases, with 10 bases sitting between them. CDR3 residues: CASSYAGVNTEAFF. CDR3 bases: TGTGCCAGCAGTTATGCGGGGGTTAACACTGAAGCTTTCTTT.

This chain connects TRBV9 to TRBJ1-5, with 9 bases fitting TRBD1. Germline CDR1 is SGDLS and CDR2 is YYNGEE. Germline trimming cut 4 bases from V and 1 base from J; bases unmatched to any gene: 3. CDR3 length: 15 amino acids. In nucleotides, the CDR3 is TGTGCCAGCAGCCTCGGACAGGGGAGCAATCAGCCCCAGCATTTT. It translates to CASSLGQGSNQPQHF.

By sample share, this clone is large (0.1 to 1%). The rearrangement joins TRBV4-1 to TRBJ2-7, with TRBD2 matching over 10 bases. The V gene's germline CDR1 is MGHRA and CDR2 YSYEKL. CDR3 length equals 17 residues. J was trimmed by 4 bases and V by 1 base; bases with no gene match: 10. The CDR3 DNA reads as TGCGCCAGCAGCCAAGTGTCTAGCGGGGGTTCCCCTTACGAGCAGTACTTC. As protein: CASSQVSSGGSPYEQYF.

This sequence joins TRBV27 and TRBJ1-2; D gene ambiguous. The CDR3 is made up of 14 amino acids. Germline V lookup: CDR1 MNHEY, CDR2 SMNVEV (reference sequence). V shed 3 bases and J shed 5 bases, with 13 bases lying between them. CDR3 sequence: CASSLDGAPYGYTF. In DNA, the CDR3 is TGTGCCAGCAGTTTGGACGGCGCGCCTTATGGCTACACCTTC.

The gene calls are TRBV5-1 and TRBJ2-2; 14 bases are a match to TRBD2. CDR3 size: 17 residues. Per the germline V gene, CDR1 is SGHRS and CDR2 is YFSETQ. J lost 7 bases, V lost 4 bases, and 9 bases had no gene match. CDR3 region: CASSPGLAGGPVGELFF. The CDR3 DNA follows: TGCGCCAGCAGCCCCGGACTAGCGGGGGGCCCAGTCGGGGAGCTGTTTTTT.

This clone has only one observation. The chain has TRBV28 and TRBJ2-3, with 8 bases matching TRBD1. There are 14 residues in the CDR3. Germline CDR1 reads MDHEN; CDR2 reads SYDVKM. V lost 10 bases, J lost 7 bases, and 13 bases stayed unmatched. The chain's CDR3 is CATIPRRGLNTQYF. The CDR3, as DNA: TGTGCCACGATCCCTCGCAGGGGGCTAAATACGCAGTATTTT.

The chain recombines TRBV4-1 with TRBJ2-1; either TRBD1 or TRBD2 may fit D (5 bases each). From germline, CDR1 is MGHRA and CDR2 YSYEKL. This CDR3 has 13 residues. Between the trimmed V and J ends, which lost 3 bases and 6 bases, there was a span of 9 bases. The CDR3 loop reads CASSQGTGNEQFF. In DNA form, the CDR3 reads TGCGCCAGCAGCCAGGGGACGGGCAATGAGCAGTTCTTC.

CDR3 sequence: CASSLDTGNYGYTF. The DNA of the CDR3 is TGCGCCAGCAGCTTGGACACAGGGAACTATGGCTACACCTTC. This chain joins TRBV5-1 and TRBJ1-2; possible D gene TRBD1, 6 bases. Germline lookup yields CDR1 SGHRS and CDR2 YFSETQ. The V end was cut by 0 bases, the J end by 2 bases, with 8 bases between. This CDR3 has 14 amino acids.

The chain has TRBV6-5 and TRBJ1-2; D ambiguous. The CDR3 consists of 15 residues. V was pared by 2 bases and J by 2 bases, with 12 bases between. Germline V lookup: CDR1 MNHEY, CDR2 SVGAGI. CDR3 sequence: CASSYEGASNYGYTF. CDR3 coding DNA: TGTGCCAGCAGTTACGAAGGAGCATCGAACTATGGCTACACCTTC.

V is TRBV7-9 and J is TRBJ1-5; TRBD1 matches 8 bases. Germline V gene sequence: CDR1 SEHNR, CDR2 FQNEAQ (reference sequence). J was trimmed by 7 bases and V by 1 base; bases with no gene match: 6. The CDR3 runs 15 residues. The CDR3 region is CASSLEGQGAQPQHF. The CDR3 coding sequence is TGTGCCAGCAGCTTAGAGGGGCAGGGGGCCCAGCCCCAGCATTTT.